The 4 T cell receptor beta chains reported below all come from one sample, sequenced in a study of T cells after yellow fever vaccination. TCRdb processed the 5' RACE reads anew with MiXCR; each CDR3 protein has one entry. This table has about 170,000 distinct CDR3 sequences, 9.5% to 11% appearing once. Here the sequenced sample was CD8+ T cells sorted from PBMCs, taken 15 days after the yellow fever booster vaccination. The receptors shown here come from a man between 18 and 35 years old who received the YFV17D yellow fever vaccine.

This clonotype has only a few counts. The V gene is TRBV6-1, the J gene TRBJ1-5; 8 bases agree with TRBD1. V gave up 4 bases and J gave up 6 bases; unmatched junction bases: 5. The CDR3 is made up of 14 amino acids. Germline lookup yields CDR1 MNHNS and CDR2 SASEGT. CDR3 DNA: TGTGCCAGCAGTGGGACAGGGCTGGGTCAGCCCCAGCATTTT. It translates to CASSGTGLGQPQHF.

The chain combines TRBV6-2 or TRBV6-3 with TRBJ1-2; D possibly corresponds to TRBD1 (6 bases). The germline gives CDR1 MNHEY, CDR2 SVGEGT. Between the trimmed V and J ends, which lost 7 bases and 8 bases, there was a span of 14 bases. The length of the CDR3 is 12 residues. CDR3 protein: CASTRGTSGYTF. DNA for the CDR3: TGTGCCAGCACCAGGGGAACAAGCGGCTACACCTTC.

The V call is TRBV10-3, the J call TRBJ2-7; D perhaps matches TRBD1 (5 bases). The CDR3 runs to 13 residues. The V gene's germline CDR1 is ENHRY and CDR2 SYGVKD. Between the trimmed V and J ends, which lost 2 bases and 3 bases, there was a span of 8 bases. CDR3 DNA sequence: TGTGCCATCAGTGAGCCAGGGAACTACGAGCAGTACGTC. Translating gives CAISEPGNYEQYV.

V is TRBV15 and J is TRBJ2-3; D is unclear. The length of the CDR3 is 15 residues. V lost 0 bases and J lost 5, with 12 bases in between. Per the germline V gene, CDR1 is LNHNV and CDR2 is YYDKDF (reference sequence). CDR3 nucleotide sequence: TGTGCCACCAGCAGAGACCGGCCACCCAGAGATACGCAGTATTTT. It encodes CATSRDRPPRDTQYF.